These T cell receptor beta chains were read from a single sample in a study of regulatory T cells. The protocol was immunoSEQ multiplex PCR, while the TCRdb copy is restricted to in-frame clones and leaves out a portion. The sample lists 20,000 to 25,000 clones; more than 70% were seen once. Material for sequencing was conventional CD4+ T cells sorted from blood. Source of these receptors: a child under 18 with CD3G deficiency. The CDR3 runs from the conserved cysteine through the conserved F or W. The D gene is left open where the match is weak. Rows may omit the clone size; those that give it use once, few, many or a size class.

clone_size j_call d_call v_call cdr3_nt cdr3_aa
. TRBJ2-5 TRBD2 TRBV11-2 TGTGCCAGCAGCTTACGGCGGGAGGGTTACAAAGAGACCCAGTACTTC CASSLRREGYKETQYF
. TRBJ1-1 . TRBV6-1 TGTGCCAGCAGTGCGTGGAGTCAGGTGAACACTGAAGCTTTCTTT CASSAWSQVNTEAFF
. TRBJ2-5 TRBD2 TRBV30 TGTGCCGGAACCATAGCGGGTGGAGAGACCCAGTACTTC CAGTIAGGETQYF
. TRBJ2-7 . TRBV6-4 TGTGCCAGCAGTGCCCCTGGACGAGGGGGGGGCTCCTACGAGCAGTACTTC CASSAPGRGGGSYEQYF
once TRBJ1-2 TRBD1 TRBV6-1 TGTGCCAGCAGTGAAGTGAGGGGGCAAGGCTACACCTTC CASSEVRGQGYTF
. TRBJ2-5 TRBD2 TRBV28 TGTGCCAGCAGTCTCAGGACTAGCGGGAGGGGTGGGGAGACCCAGTACTTC CASSLRTSGRGGETQYF
. TRBJ2-3 TRBD2 TRBV5-1 TGCGCCAGCAGCTTAGGACTAGCGGGAGAAGCAGATACGCAGTATTTT CASSLGLAGEADTQYF
. TRBJ2-3 . TRBV6-6 TGTGCCAGCAGTTCCCCTGCAGGAGTCACAGATACGCAGTATTTT CASSSPAGVTDTQYF
. TRBJ1-1 . TRBV11-2 TGTGCCAGCAGCTTAGTCGGGATTGAGACTGAAGCTTTCTTT CASSLVGIETEAFF
. TRBJ2-1 TRBD1 TRBV7-8 TGTGCCAGCAGCTCGGACAGGATGGGAGAGCAGTTCTTC CASSSDRMGEQFF
. TRBJ2-3 TRBD2 TRBV7-9 TGTGCCAGCAGCTTTAGGGCTAGCGGGAAGACAGATACGCAGTATTTT CASSFRASGKTDTQYF
. TRBJ1-4 TRBD1 TRBV6-6 TGTGCCAGCACTTCTACAGGGGGTGAAAAACTGTTTTTT CASTSTGGEKLFF
. TRBJ1-1 TRBD1 TRBV6-1 TGTGCCAGCACCAGGGACAGGGGCAGAGGCACTGAAGCTTTCTTT CASTRDRGRGTEAFF
. TRBJ1-2 TRBD1 TRBV28 TGTGCCAGCAGTTTGGGACAGGGGCCCATTGGCTACACCTTC CASSLGQGPIGYTF
few TRBJ2-4 . TRBV6-1 TGTGCCAGCAGTGAATTGGGGCGGGACCGAAACATTCAGTACTTC CASSELGRDRNIQYF
. TRBJ1-1 . TRBV18 TGTGCCAGCTCACCACTCGGATTGGGGAACACTGAAGCTTTCTTT CASSPLGLGNTEAFF
. TRBJ2-7 TRBD1 TRBV7-2 TGTGCCAGCAGCTTAGCAAGGGGGCCCTACGAGCAGTACTTC CASSLARGPYEQYF
once TRBJ2-6 . TRBV6-1 TGTGCCAGCAGTGCTGGGGCCAACGTCCTGACTTTC CASSAGANVLTF
. TRBJ2-3 . TRBV18 TGTGCCAGCTCTGGTCGACAGGGTAGCGGAGATACGCAGTATTTT CASSGRQGSGDTQYF
. TRBJ1-1 . TRBV6-1 TGTGCCAGCAGTGAAGAGGGGAGTGGACGGCCTGAAGCTTTCTTT CASSEEGSGRPEAFF
. TRBJ2-1 TRBD2 TRBV9 TGTGCCAGCAGCTATGGACCTAGCGGGAAGGACAATGAGCAGTTCTTC CASSYGPSGKDNEQFF
. TRBJ2-7 . TRBV11-2 TGTGCCAGCAGCTTAGGAGTAATCTCCTACGAGCAGTACTTC CASSLGVISYEQYF
. TRBJ2-6 . TRBV28 TGTGCCAGCAAAGAAGGGGGCTCTGGGGCCAACGTCCTGACTTTC CASKEGGSGANVLTF
. TRBJ2-3 TRBD1 TRBV28 TGTGCCAGCAGTCTGAACAGGGGGCTAAAGACAGATACGCAGTATTTT CASSLNRGLKTDTQYF
once TRBJ2-7 TRBD1 TRBV6-1 TGTGCCAGCAGTGACCCAAGCCGCAGGGGGCTGAACGAGCAGTACTTC CASSDPSRRGLNEQYF
. TRBJ1-5 TRBD1 TRBV28 TGTGCCAGCAGTTTACAGGGGGCTAGTCAGCCCCAGCATTTT CASSLQGASQPQHF
. TRBJ2-7 TRBD1 TRBV28 TGTGCCAGCAGGACAGGGGGAAGGAACGAGCAGTACTTC CASRTGGRNEQYF
. TRBJ2-7 TRBD1 TRBV6-1 TGTGCCAGCAGTGAACCTTTCGGGACAGGGTTCAACGAGCAGTACTTC CASSEPFGTGFNEQYF
once TRBJ2-7 . TRBV27 TGTGCCAGCAGTTTAAAACCGGGACTCGGTTACGAGCAGTACTTC CASSLKPGLGYEQYF
. TRBJ2-1 . TRBV11-2 TGTGCCAGCAGCTCGGGTCAAACCTACAATGAGCAGTTCTTC CASSSGQTYNEQFF
. TRBJ1-1 . TRBV6-1 TGTGCCAGCAGTACCCGACAGGACACTGAAGCTTTCTTT CASSTRQDTEAFF
. TRBJ2-3 . TRBV7-8 TGTGCCAGCAGCTTAGGAATGATAGCATTGGGCACAGATACGCAGTATTTT CASSLGMIALGTDTQYF
. TRBJ2-7 TRBD1 TRBV5-1 TGCGCCAGCAGCTCACAGGGGGGCCCCTACGAGCAGTACTTC CASSSQGGPYEQYF
. TRBJ2-1 . TRBV30 TGTGCCTGGAGTCCCGGGCTGGCGAATGAGCAGTTCTTC CAWSPGLANEQFF
. TRBJ1-1 . TRBV28 TGTGCCAGCAGAGGGCCTGGGACGGTGAACACTGAAGCTTTCTTT CASRGPGTVNTEAFF
once TRBJ1-2 TRBD1 TRBV6-1 TGTGCCAGCAGTGTACAGGGGGACTATGGCTACACCTTC CASSVQGDYGYTF
. TRBJ2-3 . TRBV5-1 TGCGCCAGCAGCTTGGCCGGCAGGTCCACAGATACGCAGTATTTT CASSLAGRSTDTQYF
. TRBJ1-5 . TRBV6-4 TGTGCCAGCAGTGGCCGCCTGTTTCCGCGGTATAGCAATCAGCCCCAGCATTTT CASSGRLFPRYSNQPQHF
. TRBJ2-1 . TRBV30 TGTGCTATCGACTGGCCGTCCTACAATGAGCAGTTCTTC CAIDWPSYNEQFF
. TRBJ2-5 TRBD1 TRBV18 TGTGCCAGCTCACCCGGGACAGGGAGTAAGACCCAGTACTTC CASSPGTGSKTQYF
. TRBJ2-2 TRBD1 TRBV19 TGTGCCAGTAGTTGGACAGGGAGGAACACCGGGGAGCTGTTTTTT CASSWTGRNTGELFF
. TRBJ2-6 TRBD2 TRBV19 TGTGCCAGTAGTAGATTGGGACTAGCGGGAGTTGGGGCCAACGTCCTGACTTTC CASSRLGLAGVGANVLTF
. TRBJ2-7 TRBD1 TRBV28 TGTGCCAGCAGTAGACAGGGGGGTCGAGGGTACGAGCAGTACTTC CASSRQGGRGYEQYF
. TRBJ2-3 TRBD1 TRBV7-9 TGTGCCAGCAGCCCCCCGACAGGGTTTGACGCAGATACGCAGTATTTT CASSPPTGFDADTQYF
. TRBJ2-1 . TRBV5-1 TGCGCCAGCAGCTGGGGGCCTCTGGCGGGAGATGGAAATGAGCAGTTCTTC CASSWGPLAGDGNEQFF
. TRBJ1-3 . TRBV5-1 TGCGCCAGCAAAAAAGACAACAACCTTGGAAACACCATATATTTT CASKKDNNLGNTIYF